Below, 8 T cell receptor beta chains from the same sample are listed, as sequenced in a study of blood T cell repertoires in COVID-19. Produced via immunoSEQ multiplex PCR; TCRdb's table is partial and in-frame only. The sample records 150,000 to 200,000 clones, approximately 88% being singletons. The sample comprised PBMCs or T cells enriched from blood (not recorded which). Receptor source: a woman between 18 and 29 years old who had recovered from COVID-19.

This sequence joins TRBV10-2 and TRBJ1-3; D unresolved. The CDR3 loop spans 18 amino acids. The V gene's germline CDR1 is WSHSY and CDR2 SAAADI. V was pared by 0 bases and J by 7 bases, with 22 bases between. The CDR3 region is CASSESRGGGRPRNTIYF. DNA of the CDR3: TGCGCCAGCAGTGAGTCGAGAGGCGGTGGTCGTCCGCGGAACACCATATATTTT.

This clone appeared once. The gene calls are TRBV2 and TRBJ2-1; maybe TRBD1 (5 bases). V shed 5 bases and J shed 9 bases, with 14 bases lying between them. From germline, CDR1 is SNHLY and CDR2 FYNNEI. The CDR3 runs to 13 residues. As DNA, the CDR3 is TGTGCCAGCAGTAGACATAAGGGGCTTGAGCAGTTCTTC. It translates to CASSRHKGLEQFF.

This chain uses TRBV21-1 with TRBJ1-6; TRBD1 reflects the table's D call only, with no check against the DNA. TRBV21-1 is labeled a pseudogene. The length of the CDR3 is 18 residues. The CDR3: CASSKARGQGLVGSPLHF. CDR3 sequence (DNA): TGTGCCAGCAGCAAAGCGAGAGGACAGGGGCTTGTCGGTTCACCCCTCCACTTT.

The chain has TRBV27 and TRBJ1-5; unclear D gene. Trimming stripped 5 bases from V and 3 bases from J, with 17 bases between. The CDR3 is made up of 16 amino acids. Germline loops: CDR1 MNHEY, CDR2 SMNVEV (reference sequence). CDR3 DNA: TGTGCCAGCAGTCCCCTAGCAGTACGTAACAATCAGCCCCAGCATTTT. It codes for CASSPLAVRNNQPQHF.

The chain uses TRBV5-1 and TRBJ2-7; weak D call: TRBD2 (5 bases). This CDR3 comprises 15 residues. The germline V gene encodes CDR1 SGHRS and CDR2 YFSETQ. Trimming took off 4 bases at V and 3 bases at J, with 17 bases between the two ends. Written as DNA, the CDR3 is TGCGCCAGCAGCCCCCGGGATGGTGAGGGCTACGAGCAGTACTTC. Translating gives CASSPRDGEGYEQYF. Full variable domain (outside the CDR3, taken from reference TRBV5-1 and TRBJ2-7): KAGVTQTPRYLIKTRGQQVTLSCSPISGHRSVSWYQQTPGQGLQFLFEYFSETQRNKGNFPGRFSGRQFSNSRSEMNVSTLELGDSALYLCASSPRDGEGYEQYFGPGTRLTVT.

The genes are TRBV5-1 and TRBJ2-7, with 7 bases lining up with TRBD1. The length of the CDR3 is 14 residues. The junction had 5 bases not matched to a gene; V was cut back by 4 bases and J by 1 base. Germline lookup yields CDR1 SGHRS and CDR2 YFSETQ. CDR3 protein: CASSTPGQSYEQYF. The CDR3 DNA sequence: TGCGCCAGCAGCACACCGGGACAGTCCTACGAGCAGTACTTC.

The chain combines TRBV28 with TRBJ1-2; tentatively, D is TRBD1 (5 bases). The CDR3 consists of 13 residues. The V end was cut by 3 bases, the J end by 6 bases, with 11 bases between. CDR1 is MDHEN and CDR2 is SYDVKM in the germline V gene. The CDR3 bases are TGTGCCAGCAGTTTCGAACAGGTACATGGCTACACCTTC. Translation: CASSFEQVHGYTF.

The V call is TRBV7-9, the J call TRBJ2-7; D is uncertain. The CDR3 spans 13 residues. The V gene's germline CDR1 is SEHNR and CDR2 FQNEAQ (reference sequence). The V and J ends lost 5 bases and 5 bases respectively, with 13 bases between them. Here the CDR3 DNA reads TGTGCCAGCAGCCCACGACAAGTCGACGAGCAGTACTTC. Its translation: CASSPRQVDEQYF.